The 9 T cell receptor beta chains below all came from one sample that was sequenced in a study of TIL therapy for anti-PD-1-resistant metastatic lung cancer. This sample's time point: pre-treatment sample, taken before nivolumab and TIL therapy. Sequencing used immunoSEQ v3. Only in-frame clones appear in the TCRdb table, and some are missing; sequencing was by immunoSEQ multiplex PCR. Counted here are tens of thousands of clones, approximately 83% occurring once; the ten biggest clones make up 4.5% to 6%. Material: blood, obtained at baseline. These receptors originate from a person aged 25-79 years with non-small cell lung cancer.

The CDR3 spells CASSYYERSTGELFF. The CDR3 DNA sequence: TGTGCCAGCAGTTATTACGAGCGATCCACCGGGGAGCTGTTTTTT. The gene calls are TRBV6-2 or TRBV6-3 and TRBJ2-2, with D unclear. The CDR3 covers 15 residues. Germline loops: CDR1 MNHEY, CDR2 SVGEGT. The V gene lost 3 bases and the J gene lost 4 bases, with 12 bases spanning the gap.

As DNA, the CDR3 is TGTGCCAGCAGCGTAGCTAGCGGGGGGGTGAGTCCCCCAGATACGCAGTATTTT. Protein sequence: CASSVASGGVSPPDTQYF. The chain combines TRBV9 with TRBJ2-3; 12 positions agree with TRBD2. The V gene's germline CDR1 is SGDLS and CDR2 YYNGEE. CDR3 size: 18 residues. The junction had 9 bases not matched to a gene; V was cut back by 0 bases and J by 4 bases.

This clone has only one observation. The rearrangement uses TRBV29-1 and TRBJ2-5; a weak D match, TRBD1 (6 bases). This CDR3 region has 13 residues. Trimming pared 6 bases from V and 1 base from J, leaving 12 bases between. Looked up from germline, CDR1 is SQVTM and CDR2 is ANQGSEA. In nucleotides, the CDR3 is TGCAGCGTCACGGGACACTTCCAAGAGACCCAGTACTTC. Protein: CSVTGHFQETQYF.

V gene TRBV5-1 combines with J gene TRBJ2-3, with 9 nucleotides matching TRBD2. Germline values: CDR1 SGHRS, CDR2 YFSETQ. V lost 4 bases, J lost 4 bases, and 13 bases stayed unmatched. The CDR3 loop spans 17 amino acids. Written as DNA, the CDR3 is TGCGCCAGCAGCCGGCGGGGAGCGGGGGGCCCCGCAGATACGCAGTATTTT. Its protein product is CASSRRGAGGPADTQYF.

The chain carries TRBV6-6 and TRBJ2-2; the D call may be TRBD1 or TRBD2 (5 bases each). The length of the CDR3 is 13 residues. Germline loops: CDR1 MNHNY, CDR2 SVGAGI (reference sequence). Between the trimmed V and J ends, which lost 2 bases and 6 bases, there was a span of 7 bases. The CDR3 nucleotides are TGTGCCAGCAGTTACGGGGACGCCGGGGAGCTGTTTTTT. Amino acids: CASSYGDAGELFF.

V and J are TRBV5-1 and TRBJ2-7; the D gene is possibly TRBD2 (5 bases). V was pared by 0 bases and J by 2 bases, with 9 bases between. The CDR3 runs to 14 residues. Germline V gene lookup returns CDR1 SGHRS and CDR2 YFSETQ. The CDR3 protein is CASSLVVGAYEQYF. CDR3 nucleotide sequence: TGCGCCAGCAGCTTGGTCGTCGGGGCCTACGAGCAGTACTTC.

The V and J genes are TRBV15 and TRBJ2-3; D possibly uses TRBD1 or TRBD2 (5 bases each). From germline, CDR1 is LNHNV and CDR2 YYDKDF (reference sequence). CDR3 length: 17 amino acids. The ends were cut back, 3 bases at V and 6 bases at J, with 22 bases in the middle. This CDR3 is CATSSPGESGPRDTQYF. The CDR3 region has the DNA TGTGCCACCAGCAGCCCTGGGGAGTCAGGGCCGAGGGATACGCAGTATTTT.

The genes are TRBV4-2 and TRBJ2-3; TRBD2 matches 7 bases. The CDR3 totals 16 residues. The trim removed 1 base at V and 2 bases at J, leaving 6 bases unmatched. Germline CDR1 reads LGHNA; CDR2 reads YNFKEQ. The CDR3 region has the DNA TGTGCCAGCAGCCAAGGGTCTAGCGGTAACACAGATACGCAGTATTTT. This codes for CASSQGSSGNTDTQYF.

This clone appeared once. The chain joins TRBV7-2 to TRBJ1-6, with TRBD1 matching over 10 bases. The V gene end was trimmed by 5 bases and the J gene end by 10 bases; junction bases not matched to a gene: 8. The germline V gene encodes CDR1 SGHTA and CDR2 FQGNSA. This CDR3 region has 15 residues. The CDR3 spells CASSPATGGRSPLHF. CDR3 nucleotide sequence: TGTGCCAGCAGCCCCGCGACAGGGGGCAGATCACCCCTCCACTTT.